This T cell receptor beta chain was profiled in a study of blood T cell repertoires in COVID-19. Study-wide background: Sources were T cells, B-cell-depleted T cells, or PBMCs; the material itself was cDNA or gDNA.

Assay: immunoSEQ multiplex PCR; the TCRdb copy retains only in-frame clones and omits some. Among under 300,000 clones listed, about nine tenths were seen once. What the recovered Cohort 3 donors had was two negative PCRs, clearance, or symptom resolution. The V segment lost 4 bases and the J segment 5 bases; nucleotides outside the gene matches: 5. CDR1 and CDR2 (germline): SGHNT, YYREEE (reference sequence). CDR3 size: 14 residues. The sample taken for sequencing was PBMCs or T cells enriched from blood (not recorded which). This TCR was recovered from a man aged 18 to 29 who had recovered from COVID-19. The genes are TRBV5-4 and TRBJ2-5, with 10 bases that match TRBD1. CDR3 in amino acids: CASSLGQGMETQYF. The CDR3 coding sequence is TGTGCCAGCAGCCTGGGACAGGGGATGGAGACCCAGTACTTC.